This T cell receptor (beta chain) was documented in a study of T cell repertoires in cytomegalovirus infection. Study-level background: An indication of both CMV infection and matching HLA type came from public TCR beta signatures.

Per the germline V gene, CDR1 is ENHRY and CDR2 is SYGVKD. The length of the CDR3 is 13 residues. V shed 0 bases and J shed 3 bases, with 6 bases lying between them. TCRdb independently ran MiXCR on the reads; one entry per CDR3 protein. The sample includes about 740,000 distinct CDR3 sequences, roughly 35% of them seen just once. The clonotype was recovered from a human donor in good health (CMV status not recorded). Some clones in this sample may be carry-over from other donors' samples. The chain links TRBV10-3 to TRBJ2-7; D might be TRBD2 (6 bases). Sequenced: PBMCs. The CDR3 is CAISESGGYEQYF. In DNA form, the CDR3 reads TGTGCCATCAGTGAGTCCGGGGGCTACGAGCAGTACTTC.